Each of the 8 T cell receptor beta chains below was sequenced from the same sample in a study of cytomegalovirus exposure and HLA in healthy donors. This table comes from immunoSEQ multiplex PCR, and its TCRdb copy is limited to in-frame clones, with some not included. The sample includes about 49,000 clones, 94% of them seen just once. The sequenced sample was PBMCs. The receptor set was obtained from a woman under 30 in good health and CMV-seropositive.

The rearrangement uses TRBV25-1 and TRBJ2-7; 9 bases agree with TRBD1. There are 17 residues in the CDR3. From germline, CDR1 is MGHDK and CDR2 SYGVNS. V lost 5 bases and J lost 3; bases outside the gene matches: 14. CDR3 DNA: TGTGCCAGCAGTACCCTCGGCCGGGACAGGGAAAACTACGAGCAGTACTTC. This translates into CASSTLGRDRENYEQYF.

This CDR3 is CASSSGLAGQETQYF. Here the CDR3 DNA reads TGTGCCAGCAGTTCGGGACTAGCGGGCCAAGAGACCCAGTACTTC. The rearrangement links TRBV27 to TRBJ2-5, with TRBD2 matching 12 bases. This CDR3 region has 15 residues. Trimming cost V 4 bases and J 1 base; bases outside gene matches: 1. Germline V gene sequence: CDR1 MNHEY, CDR2 SMNVEV (reference sequence).

This chain links TRBV29-1 with TRBJ2-7; tentative D call: TRBD2 (5 bases). V shed 5 bases and J shed 6 bases, with 11 bases lying between them. CDR3 length equals 11 residues. Per germline, CDR1 SQVTM and CDR2 ANQGSEA. The CDR3 protein is CSVRGYSEQYF. As DNA, the CDR3 is TGCAGCGTTCGAGGGTACAGCGAGCAGTACTTC.

The chain has TRBV7-2 and TRBJ1-6, with 7 bases matching TRBD1. The J segment lost 6 bases and the V segment lost 5 bases, leaving 7 bases of the junction unmatched. Germline loops: CDR1 SGHTA, CDR2 FQGNSA. The CDR3 contains 15 residues. The CDR3, as DNA: TGTGCCAGCAGCACGTGGACAGGCACTAATTCACCCCTCCACTTT. Its translation is CASSTWTGTNSPLHF.

This rearrangement joins TRBV11-3 to TRBJ2-1, with 11 bases lining up with TRBD2. The trim removed 3 bases at V and 10 bases at J, leaving 17 bases unmatched. This CDR3 spans 18 amino acids. Per the germline V gene, CDR1 is SGHNT and CDR2 is YENEEA. In DNA, the CDR3 is TGTGCCAGCAGCTTTCGTCTGCTAGCGGGAGGACAGGGCAGGGAGCAGTTCTTC. Translating gives CASSFRLLAGGQGREQFF.

This clone was detected once. This chain links TRBV11-3 with TRBJ2-3; a possible D gene is TRBD2 (5 bases). Trimming pared 6 bases from V and 3 bases from J, leaving 10 bases between. Germline loops: CDR1 SGHNT, CDR2 YENEEA. CDR3 length: 13 residues. The CDR3 coding sequence is TGTGCCAGCAGTAAACTAGAGACAGATACGCAGTATTTT. This encodes CASSKLETDTQYF.

The chain joins TRBV6-1 to TRBJ2-7, with TRBD2 identical over 7 bases. V lost 3 bases to trimming and J lost 0 bases; unmatched junction nucleotides: 5. This CDR3 has 15 residues. Germline CDR1 reads MNHNS; CDR2 reads SASEGT. Here the CDR3 reads CASSELGGSSYEQYF. In DNA form, the CDR3 reads TGTGCCAGCAGTGAGTTGGGCGGGAGCTCCTACGAGCAGTACTTC.

The V and J genes are TRBV5-6 and TRBJ2-1; weak D call: TRBD2 (6 bases). The V end was cut by 0 bases, the J end by 1 base, with 8 bases between. Germline V lookup: CDR1 SGHDT, CDR2 YYEEEE. The CDR3 spans 15 residues. The CDR3 DNA reads TGTGCCAGCAGCTTGGGTGGGAGGTCCTACAATGAGCAGTTCTTC. Its protein is CASSLGGRSYNEQFF.